The sample holds many counts of the clone carrying this T cell receptor beta chain. Its antigen is undetermined. V dropped 3 bases and J dropped 5; count of bases not matched to a gene: 16. The CDR3 is 17 amino acids. Germline assignment: CDR1 SEHNR and CDR2 FQNEAQ (reference sequence). Authors of the study amplified TCR beta CDR3 regions from RNA transcripts. HTBI primers were used for first-round RT-PCR of the TCR CDR3. TCRdb recomputed calls from the multiplex PCR reads with MiXCR, one row per CDR3 protein. The data contain about 600,000 distinct CDR3 sequences, 14% of them singletons. These data come from a study of T cells in Graves' hyperthyroidism and ophthalmopathy. Whole-study results and caveats: The blood repertoire included most of the expanded thyroid clonotypes above 0.001. Before onset, by a median of around six months, the model predicted ophthalmopathy.

This rearrangement joins TRBV7-9 to TRBJ2-7; 7 nucleotides agree with TRBD1. This clonotype originated in a woman aged 18-30 years with Graves' ophthalmopathy. The specimen was blood. The CDR3 DNA is TGTGCCAGCAGCTTCAGTACAGGGGCCGCTCGGGCAGACGAGCAGTACTTC. It specifies CASSFSTGAARADEQYF.